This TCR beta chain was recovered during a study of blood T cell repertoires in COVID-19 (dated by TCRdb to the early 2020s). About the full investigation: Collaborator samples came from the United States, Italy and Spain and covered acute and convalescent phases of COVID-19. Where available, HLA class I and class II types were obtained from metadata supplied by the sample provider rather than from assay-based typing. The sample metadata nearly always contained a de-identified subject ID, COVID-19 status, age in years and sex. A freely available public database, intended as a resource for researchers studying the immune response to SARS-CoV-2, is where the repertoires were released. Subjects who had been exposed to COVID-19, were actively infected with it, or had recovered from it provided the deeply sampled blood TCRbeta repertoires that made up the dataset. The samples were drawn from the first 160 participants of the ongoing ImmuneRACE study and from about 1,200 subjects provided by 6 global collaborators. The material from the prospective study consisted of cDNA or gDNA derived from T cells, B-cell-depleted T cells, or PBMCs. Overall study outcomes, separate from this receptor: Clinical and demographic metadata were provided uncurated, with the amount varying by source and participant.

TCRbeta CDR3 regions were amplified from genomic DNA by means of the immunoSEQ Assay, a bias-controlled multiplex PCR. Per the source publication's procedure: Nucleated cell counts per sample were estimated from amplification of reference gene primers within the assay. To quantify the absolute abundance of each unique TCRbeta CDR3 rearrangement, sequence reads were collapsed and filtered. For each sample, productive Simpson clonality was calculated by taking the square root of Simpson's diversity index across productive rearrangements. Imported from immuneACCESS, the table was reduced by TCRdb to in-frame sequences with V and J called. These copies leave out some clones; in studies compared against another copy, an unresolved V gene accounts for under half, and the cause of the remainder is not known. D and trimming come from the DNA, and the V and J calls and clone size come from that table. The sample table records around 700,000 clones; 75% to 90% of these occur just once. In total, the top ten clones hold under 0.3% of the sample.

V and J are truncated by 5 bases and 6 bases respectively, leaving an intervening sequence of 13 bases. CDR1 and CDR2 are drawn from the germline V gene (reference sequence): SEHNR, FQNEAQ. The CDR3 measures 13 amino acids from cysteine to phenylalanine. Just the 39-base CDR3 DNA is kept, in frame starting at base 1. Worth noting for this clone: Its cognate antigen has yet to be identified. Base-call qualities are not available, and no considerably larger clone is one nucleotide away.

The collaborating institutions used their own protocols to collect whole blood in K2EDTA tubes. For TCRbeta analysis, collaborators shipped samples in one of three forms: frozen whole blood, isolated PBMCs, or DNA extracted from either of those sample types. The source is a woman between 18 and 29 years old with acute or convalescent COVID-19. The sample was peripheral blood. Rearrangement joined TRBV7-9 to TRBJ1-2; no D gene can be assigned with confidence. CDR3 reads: CASSPAGKDGYTF. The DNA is TGTGCCAGCAGCCCTGCGGGTAAAGATGGCTACACCTTC.